A selection of T cell receptor beta chains follows, all from one sample in a study of control samples from healthy donors and cancer patients. Sequencing used immunoSEQ multiplex PCR; TCRdb keeps in-frame clones, though not all of them. The data show under 150,000 clones, under 90% seen once. Source material: PBMCs. These receptors all stem from a man in his forties or fifties with head and neck cancer. Both conserved end residues are part of each CDR3.

cdr3_length: 16; j_call: TRBJ1-1; v_call: TRBV14; cdr3_aa: CASSKGRQSLNTEAFF
cdr3_length: 16; j_call: TRBJ1-2; v_call: TRBV28; cdr3_aa: CASSPWTGGTNYGYTF
cdr3_length: 18; j_call: TRBJ2-1; v_call: TRBV3-1/TRBV3-2; cdr3_aa: CASSQERALAGAIDEQFF
cdr3_length: 15; j_call: TRBJ2-7; v_call: TRBV5-1; cdr3_aa: CASSNLPTGGYEQYF
cdr3_length: 17; j_call: TRBJ2-7; v_call: TRBV9; cdr3_aa: CASSVDFGLAGIYEQYF
cdr3_length: 14; j_call: TRBJ1-4; v_call: TRBV9; cdr3_aa: CASRPGTGAEKLFF
cdr3_length: 15; j_call: TRBJ2-5; v_call: TRBV6-5; cdr3_aa: CASSYSVRMQETQYF
cdr3_length: 15; j_call: TRBJ2-1; v_call: TRBV5-1; cdr3_aa: CASSLTGPWYNEQFF
cdr3_length: 16; j_call: TRBJ2-3; v_call: TRBV5-1; cdr3_aa: CASSLLAGEGADTQYF
cdr3_length: 14; j_call: TRBJ1-5; v_call: TRBV30; cdr3_aa: CAWSVQGGDQPQHF
cdr3_length: 16; j_call: TRBJ2-7; v_call: TRBV2; cdr3_aa: CASSEAPPTFSYEQYF
cdr3_length: 14; j_call: TRBJ2-7; v_call: TRBV11-2; cdr3_aa: CASSPTSGVYEQYF
cdr3_length: 15; j_call: TRBJ2-1; v_call: TRBV27; cdr3_aa: CASSFSGEPYNEQFF
cdr3_length: 14; j_call: TRBJ1-2; v_call: TRBV30; cdr3_aa: CAWSWTGRDYGYTF
cdr3_length: 14; j_call: TRBJ1-1; v_call: TRBV30; cdr3_aa: CAWSVMGPDTEAFF
cdr3_length: 17; j_call: TRBJ2-1; v_call: TRBV7-6; cdr3_aa: CASSSLWGLSSYNEQFF
cdr3_length: 16; j_call: TRBJ1-2; v_call: TRBV11-1; cdr3_aa: CASSPSRGGPSGGYTF
cdr3_length: 12; j_call: TRBJ2-2; v_call: TRBV12-3/TRBV12-4; cdr3_aa: CASSWRAGELFF
cdr3_length: 16; j_call: TRBJ2-7; v_call: TRBV7-9; cdr3_aa: CASSFPPGLAVHEQYF
cdr3_length: 20; j_call: TRBJ2-2; v_call: TRBV5-1; cdr3_aa: CASSYGLAGSWDQSTGELFF
cdr3_length: 14; j_call: TRBJ2-2; v_call: TRBV5-1; cdr3_aa: CASSMTGNTGELFF
cdr3_length: 16; j_call: TRBJ1-1; v_call: TRBV18; cdr3_aa: CASSPAASRTGGEAFF
cdr3_length: 15; j_call: TRBJ2-6; v_call: TRBV27; cdr3_aa: CASSSTGGGANVLTF
cdr3_length: 13; j_call: TRBJ1-2; v_call: TRBV5-5; cdr3_aa: CASSLDRNYGYTF
cdr3_length: 17; j_call: TRBJ1-5; v_call: TRBV6-4; cdr3_aa: CASRPPWDDGSNQPQHF
cdr3_length: 16; j_call: TRBJ2-1; v_call: TRBV6-5; cdr3_aa: CASSYEVRGPYNEQFF
cdr3_length: 14; j_call: TRBJ2-1; v_call: TRBV6-5; cdr3_aa: CASSQREGLHEQFF
cdr3_length: 15; j_call: TRBJ1-2; v_call: TRBV12-5; cdr3_aa: CASGLFPNEGGGYTF
cdr3_length: 15; j_call: TRBJ2-3; v_call: TRBV5-1; cdr3_aa: CASSPTSTSTDTQYF